This TCR beta chain came from a study of blood T cells in healthy people across ages. General study points: Samples with more naive T cells showed higher observed beta diversity.

Donation came from healthy Caucasian individuals in Russia who were aged 6 to 90. The use of a sample-barcoded 5' primer and a J-beta primer mix characterized a second PCR of about 7 to 12 cycles. Each cDNA molecule carried a tag from a template-switch adaptor that contained 12 random nucleotides. From the 5' RACE reads, TCRdb called clonotypes with MiXCR, one entry per CDR3 protein. The sample includes about 1.7 million distinct CDR3 sequences, over 25% seen only once; the top ten take over 7%. This CDR3 has 15 amino acids. V was pared by 0 bases and J by 10 bases, with 16 bases between. Per the germline V gene, CDR1 is LGHNA and CDR2 is YSLEER. Many counts were recorded for this clonotype. The antigen is not known.

Sequencing input: blood. This receptor was taken from a woman in her twenties or thirties in good health. The chain joins TRBV4-3 to TRBJ2-1, with unresolved D. In nucleotides, the CDR3 is TGCGCCAGCAGCCAAGATGGGATAGACCCGACCGAGCAGTTCTTC. Translation gives CASSQDGIDPTEQFF.